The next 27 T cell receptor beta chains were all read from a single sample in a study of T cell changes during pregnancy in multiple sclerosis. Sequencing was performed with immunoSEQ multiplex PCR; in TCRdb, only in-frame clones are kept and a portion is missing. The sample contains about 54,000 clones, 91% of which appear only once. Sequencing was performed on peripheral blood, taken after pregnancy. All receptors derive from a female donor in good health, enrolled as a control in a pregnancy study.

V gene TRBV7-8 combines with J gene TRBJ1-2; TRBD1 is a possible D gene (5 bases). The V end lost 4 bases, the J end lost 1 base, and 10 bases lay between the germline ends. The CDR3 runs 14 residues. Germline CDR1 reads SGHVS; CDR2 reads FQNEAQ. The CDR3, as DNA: TGTGCCAGCAGCTCCGGGGGGGATAACTATGGCTACACCTTC. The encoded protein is CASSSGGDNYGYTF.

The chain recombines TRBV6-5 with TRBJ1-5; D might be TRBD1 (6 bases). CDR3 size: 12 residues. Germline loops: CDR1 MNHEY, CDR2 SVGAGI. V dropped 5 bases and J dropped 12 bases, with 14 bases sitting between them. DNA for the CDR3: TGTGCCAGCAGTCAGACAGGTCAGGTCCAGCATTTT. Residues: CASSQTGQVQHF.

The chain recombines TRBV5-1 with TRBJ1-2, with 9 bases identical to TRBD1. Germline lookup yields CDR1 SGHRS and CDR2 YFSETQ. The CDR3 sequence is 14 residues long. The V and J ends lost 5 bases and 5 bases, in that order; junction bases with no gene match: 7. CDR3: CASRPTGGRYGYTF. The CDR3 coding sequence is TGCGCCAGCAGACCCACAGGGGGCAGGTATGGCTACACCTTC.

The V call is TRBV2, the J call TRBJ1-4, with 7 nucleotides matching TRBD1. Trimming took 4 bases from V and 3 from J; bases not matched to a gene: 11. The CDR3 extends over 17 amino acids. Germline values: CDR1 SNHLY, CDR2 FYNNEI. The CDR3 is CASSGQGVIGANEKLFF. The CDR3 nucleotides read TGTGCCAGCAGTGGTCAGGGGGTGATCGGAGCTAATGAAAAACTGTTTTTT.

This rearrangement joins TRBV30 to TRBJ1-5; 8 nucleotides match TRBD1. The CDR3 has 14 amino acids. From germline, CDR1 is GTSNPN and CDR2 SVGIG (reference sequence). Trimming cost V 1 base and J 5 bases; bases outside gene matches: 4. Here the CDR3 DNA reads TGTGCCTGGAGTGAGCTGACAGGGGATCAGCCCCAGCATTTT. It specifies CAWSELTGDQPQHF.

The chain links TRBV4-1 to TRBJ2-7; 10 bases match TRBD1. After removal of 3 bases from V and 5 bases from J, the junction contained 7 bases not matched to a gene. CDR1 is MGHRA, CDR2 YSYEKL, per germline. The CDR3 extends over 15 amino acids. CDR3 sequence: CASSHFGTGVHEQYF. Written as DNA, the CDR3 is TGCGCCAGCAGCCATTTCGGGACAGGGGTCCACGAGCAGTACTTC.

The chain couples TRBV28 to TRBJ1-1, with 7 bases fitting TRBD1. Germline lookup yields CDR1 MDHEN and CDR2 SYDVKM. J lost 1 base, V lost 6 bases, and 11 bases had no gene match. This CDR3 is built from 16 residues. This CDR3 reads CASSLNPGQKNTEAFF. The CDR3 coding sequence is TGTGCCAGCAGCCTAAACCCGGGACAGAAGAACACTGAAGCTTTCTTT.

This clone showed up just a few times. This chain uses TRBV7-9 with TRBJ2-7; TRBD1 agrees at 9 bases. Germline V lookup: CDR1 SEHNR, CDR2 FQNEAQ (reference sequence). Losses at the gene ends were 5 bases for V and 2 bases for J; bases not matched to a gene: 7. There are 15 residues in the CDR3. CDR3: CASSRGQGLTYEQYF. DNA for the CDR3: TGTGCCAGCAGCCGCGGACAGGGGCTGACCTACGAGCAGTACTTC.

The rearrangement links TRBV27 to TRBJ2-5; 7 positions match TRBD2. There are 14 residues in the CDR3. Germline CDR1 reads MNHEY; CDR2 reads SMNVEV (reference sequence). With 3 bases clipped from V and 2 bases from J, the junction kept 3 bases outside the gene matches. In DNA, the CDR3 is TGTGCCAGCAGTTTCGTGGGGGGGCAAGAGACCCAGTACTTC. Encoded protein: CASSFVGGQETQYF.

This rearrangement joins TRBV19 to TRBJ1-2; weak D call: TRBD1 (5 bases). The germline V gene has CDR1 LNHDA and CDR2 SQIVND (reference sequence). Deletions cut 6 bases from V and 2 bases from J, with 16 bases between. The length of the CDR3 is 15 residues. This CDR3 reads CASSPGARINYGYTF. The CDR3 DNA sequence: TGTGCCAGTAGCCCTGGGGCCCGGATAAACTATGGCTACACCTTC.

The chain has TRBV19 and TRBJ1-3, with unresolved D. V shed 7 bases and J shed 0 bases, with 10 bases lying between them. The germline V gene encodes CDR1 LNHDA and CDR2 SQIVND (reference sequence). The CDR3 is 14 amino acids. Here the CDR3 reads CASKIQSSGNTIYF. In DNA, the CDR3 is TGTGCCAGTAAAATACAGTCCTCTGGAAACACCATATATTTT.

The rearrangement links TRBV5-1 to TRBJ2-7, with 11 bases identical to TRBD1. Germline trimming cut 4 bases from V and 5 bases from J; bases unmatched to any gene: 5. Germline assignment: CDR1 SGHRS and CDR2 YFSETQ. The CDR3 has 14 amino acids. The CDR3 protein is CASSPGQGVNEQYF. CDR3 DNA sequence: TGCGCCAGCAGCCCGGGACAGGGGGTAAACGAGCAGTACTTC.

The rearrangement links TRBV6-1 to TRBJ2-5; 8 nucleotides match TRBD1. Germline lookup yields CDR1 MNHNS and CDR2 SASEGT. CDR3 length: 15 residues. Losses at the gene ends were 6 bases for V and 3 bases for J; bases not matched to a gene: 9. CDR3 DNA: TGTGCCAGCAGCCTCTTGGACAGGGACAAAGAGACCCAGTACTTC. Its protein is CASSLLDRDKETQYF.

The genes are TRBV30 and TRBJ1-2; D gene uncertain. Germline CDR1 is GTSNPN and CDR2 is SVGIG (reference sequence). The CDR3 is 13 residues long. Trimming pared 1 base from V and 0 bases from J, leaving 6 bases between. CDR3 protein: CAWSDLANYGYTF. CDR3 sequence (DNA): TGTGCCTGGAGTGATTTAGCTAACTATGGCTACACCTTC. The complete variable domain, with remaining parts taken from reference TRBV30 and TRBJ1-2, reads SQTIHQWPATLVQPVGSPLSLECTVEGTSNPNLYWYRQAAGRGLQLLFYSVGIGQISSEVPQNLSASRPQDRQFILSSKKLLLSDSGFYLCAWSDLANYGYTFGSGTRLTVV.

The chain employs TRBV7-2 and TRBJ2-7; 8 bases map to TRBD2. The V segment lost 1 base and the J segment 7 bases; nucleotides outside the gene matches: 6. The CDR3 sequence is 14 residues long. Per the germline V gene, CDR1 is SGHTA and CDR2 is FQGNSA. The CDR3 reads CASSLVGGVGEQYF. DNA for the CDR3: TGTGCCAGCAGCTTAGTCGGGGGGGTTGGAGAGCAGTACTTC.

The CDR3 is CASSPNLGGGYEQYF. The CDR3, as DNA: TGTGCCAGCTCACCAAACTTAGGCGGGGGCTACGAGCAGTACTTC. V and J are TRBV18 and TRBJ2-7, with TRBD2 matching over 7 bases. CDR1 KGHSH and CDR2 LQKENI come from the germline V gene. Trimming at V came to 2 bases and at J to 3 bases, leaving 7 bases not matched to a gene. This CDR3 is built from 15 residues.

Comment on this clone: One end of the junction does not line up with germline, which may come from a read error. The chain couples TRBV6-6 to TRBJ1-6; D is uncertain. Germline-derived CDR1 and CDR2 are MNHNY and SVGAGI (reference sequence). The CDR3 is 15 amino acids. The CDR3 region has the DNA TGTGCCAGCAGTTACGAGGGCCTTCGGCATGGCCTAGCTCGTTTT. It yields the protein CASSYEGLRHGLARF.

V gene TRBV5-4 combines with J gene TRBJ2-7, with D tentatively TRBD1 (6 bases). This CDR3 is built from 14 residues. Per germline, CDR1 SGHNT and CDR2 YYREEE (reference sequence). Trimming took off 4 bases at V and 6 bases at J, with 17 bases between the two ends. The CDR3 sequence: CASSPGQRGGEQYF. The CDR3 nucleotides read TGTGCCAGCAGCCCAGGACAGCGAGGCGGCGAGCAGTACTTC.

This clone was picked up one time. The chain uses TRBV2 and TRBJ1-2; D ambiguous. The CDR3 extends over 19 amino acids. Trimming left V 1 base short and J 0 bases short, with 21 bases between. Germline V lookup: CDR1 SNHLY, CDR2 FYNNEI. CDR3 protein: CASSEGWAVRHLANYGYTF. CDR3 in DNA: TGTGCCAGCAGTGAAGGGTGGGCAGTTCGCCACCTGGCTAACTATGGCTACACCTTC. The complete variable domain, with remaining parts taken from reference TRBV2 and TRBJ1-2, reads EPEVTQTPSHQVTQMGQEVILRCVPISNHLYFYWYRQILGQKVEFLVSFYNNEISEKSEIFDDQFSVERPDGSNFTLKIRSTKLEDSAMYFCASSEGWAVRHLANYGYTFGSGTRLTVV.

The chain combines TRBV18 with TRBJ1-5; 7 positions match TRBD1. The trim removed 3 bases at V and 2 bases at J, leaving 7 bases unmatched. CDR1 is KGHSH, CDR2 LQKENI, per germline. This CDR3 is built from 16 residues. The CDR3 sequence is CASSPLDRARNQPQHF. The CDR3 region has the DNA TGTGCCAGCTCACCCCTAGACAGGGCTCGCAATCAGCCCCAGCATTTT. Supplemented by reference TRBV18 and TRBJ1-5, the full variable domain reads NAGVMQNPRHLVRRRGQEARLRCSPMKGHSHVYWYRQLPEEGLKFMVYLQKENIIDESGMPKERFSAEFPKEGPSILRIQQVVRGDSAAYFCASSPLDRARNQPQHFGDGTRLSIL.

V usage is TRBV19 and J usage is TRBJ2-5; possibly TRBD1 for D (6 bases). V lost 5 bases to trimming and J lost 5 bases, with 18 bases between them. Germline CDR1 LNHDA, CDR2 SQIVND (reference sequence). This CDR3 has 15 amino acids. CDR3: CASSPRQGSQETQYF. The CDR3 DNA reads TGTGCCAGTAGTCCACGTCAGGGGAGTCAGGAGACCCAGTACTTC.

The CDR3 is CASSTLRRGGISYNEQFF. The CDR3 DNA is TGTGCCAGCAGCACACTAAGGAGGGGAGGGATATCCTACAATGAGCAGTTCTTC. The chain links TRBV11-2 to TRBJ2-1; TRBD2 agrees at 7 bases. CDR1 and CDR2 (germline): SGHAT, FQNNGV. Trimming removed 5 bases from V and 1 base from J; junction bases left unmatched: 14. This CDR3 is 18 amino acids long.

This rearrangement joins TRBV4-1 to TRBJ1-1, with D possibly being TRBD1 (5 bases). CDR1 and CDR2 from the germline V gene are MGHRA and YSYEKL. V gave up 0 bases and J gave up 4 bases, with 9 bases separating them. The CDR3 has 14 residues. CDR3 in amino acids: CASSQDPGLTEAFF. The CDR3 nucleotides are TGCGCCAGCAGCCAAGATCCAGGGCTCACTGAAGCTTTCTTT.

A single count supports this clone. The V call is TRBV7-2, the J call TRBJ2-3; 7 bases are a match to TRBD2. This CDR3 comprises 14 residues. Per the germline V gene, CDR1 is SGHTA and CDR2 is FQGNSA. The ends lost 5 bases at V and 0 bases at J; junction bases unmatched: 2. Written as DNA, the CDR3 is TGTGCCAGCAGCCCCGGGAGGAGCACAGATACGCAGTATTTT. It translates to CASSPGRSTDTQYF.

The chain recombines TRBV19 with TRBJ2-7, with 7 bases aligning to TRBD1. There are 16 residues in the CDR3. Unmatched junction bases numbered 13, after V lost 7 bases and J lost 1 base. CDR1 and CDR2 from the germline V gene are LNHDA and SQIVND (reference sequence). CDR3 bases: TGTGCCAGTACTTCGACAGGGAATGCCAGGTCCTACGAGCAGTACTTC. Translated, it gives CASTSTGNARSYEQYF.

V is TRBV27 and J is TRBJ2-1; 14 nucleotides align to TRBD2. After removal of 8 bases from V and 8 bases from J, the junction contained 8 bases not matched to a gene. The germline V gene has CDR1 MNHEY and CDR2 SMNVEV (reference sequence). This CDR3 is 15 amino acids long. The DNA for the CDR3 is TGTGCCAGCGGGGGACTAGCGGGAGTTTTCGATGAGCAGTTCTTC. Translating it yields CASGGLAGVFDEQFF.

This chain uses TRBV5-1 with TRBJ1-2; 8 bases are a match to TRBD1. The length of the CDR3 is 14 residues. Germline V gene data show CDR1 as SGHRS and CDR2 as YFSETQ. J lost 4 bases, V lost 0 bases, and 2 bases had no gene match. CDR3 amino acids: CASSLGQGTYGYTF. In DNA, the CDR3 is TGCGCCAGCAGCTTGGGACAGGGGACCTATGGCTACACCTTC. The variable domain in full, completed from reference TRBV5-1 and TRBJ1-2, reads KAGVTQTPRYLIKTRGQQVTLSCSPISGHRSVSWYQQTPGQGLQFLFEYFSETQRNKGNFPGRFSGRQFSNSRSEMNVSTLELGDSALYLCASSLGQGTYGYTFGSGTRLTVV.